What follows describes a single T cell receptor beta chain. What it binds is unknown. This entry comes from a study of cytomegalovirus exposure and HLA in healthy donors. Use of 60 Vbeta and 13 Jbeta primers characterized the PCR. Libraries were prepared by immunoSEQ multiplex PCR; TCRdb keeps only in-frame clonotypes and omits some of them. The sample's table shows approximately 72,000 clones. Study observations and caveats: An analysis was carried out later, and it reportedly showed fewer N-insertions in an Asian-associated ancestry cluster than the approximately 660-donor mean. In an earlier analysis, in 587 donors, most V segments appeared productive either ~87% or ~30% of the time. Sequencing probably produced one cluster of sequence variants that were highly shared.

V lost 2 bases to trimming and J lost 3 bases; unmatched junction nucleotides: 9. The CDR3 is 16 amino acids. Germline assignment: CDR1 SGHKS and CDR2 YYEKEE (reference sequence). This TCR was recovered from a man in his forties in good health and CMV-seronegative. V is TRBV5-5 and J is TRBJ2-7; 9 bases align to TRBD2. Source material: PBMCs. Here the CDR3 reads CASSLQGGGAIYEQYF. The CDR3 DNA is TGTGCCAGCAGCTTACAAGGCGGGGGGGCGATCTACGAGCAGTACTTC.